This T cell receptor (beta chain) was retrieved from a study of blood T cell repertoires in COVID-19. Trimming took off 0 bases at V and 6 bases at J, with 9 bases between the two ends. This CDR3 spans 14 amino acids. CDR1 is SGHTA, CDR2 FQGNSA, per germline. Sequenced by immunoSEQ multiplex PCR; TCRdb stores in-frame clones only, minus some. The repertoire holds around 200,000 clones, 65% to 85% seen once, with 7.4% in the top ten. This receptor was obtained from a woman aged 40 to 49 with acute COVID-19. J is TRBJ1-5 and V is TRBV7-2; D is perhaps TRBD1 (5 bases). The sample consisted of PBMCs or T cells enriched from blood (not recorded which). CDR3 in DNA: TGTGCCAGCAGCTTAGCCGGGGGGGGTCAGCCCCAGCATTTT. Protein sequence: CASSLAGGGQPQHF.